These 8 T cell receptor beta chains came from one sample sequenced in a study of CD8 T cells in ankylosing spondylitis. Via MiXCR, TCRdb re-called the 5' RACE reads, giving one row per CDR3 protein. The repertoire holds 750,000 to 850,000 distinct CDR3 sequences, with roughly 12% as singletons. General observations from the study: Apparently characteristic of ankylosing spondylitis blood was a TCR beta motif (roughly eight highly homologous variants).

These TCRs' antigens remain unknown. Input material: blood, either unsorted or a sorted T cell fraction (not recorded which). The origin of the receptors is a male donor with ankylosing spondylitis.

The sample holds many counts of this clonotype. The rearrangement uses TRBV7-2 and TRBJ2-1, with D unclear. Germline lookup yields CDR1 SGHTA and CDR2 FQGNSA. With 1 base removed from V and 4 bases from J, the gap between germline ends came to 8 bases. The CDR3 is 14 residues long. The CDR3 loop reads CASSLGLEYNEQFF. The CDR3 nucleotides are TGTGCCAGCAGCTTAGGGCTGGAATACAATGAGCAGTTCTTC.

This clonotype was detected many times. The genes are TRBV7-9 and TRBJ2-1, with D uncertain. Germline V gene lookup returns CDR1 SEHNR and CDR2 FQNEAQ (reference sequence). This CDR3 region has 12 residues. Between the trimmed V and J ends, which lost 2 bases and 4 bases, there was a span of 3 bases. The DNA for the CDR3 is TGTGCCAGCAGCTTACAGTACAATGAGCAGTTCTTC. Its protein is CASSLQYNEQFF. Full variable domain (rest looked up from reference TRBV7-9 and TRBJ2-1): DTGVSQNPRHKITKRGQNVTFRCDPISEHNRLYWYRQTLGQGPEFLTYFQNEAQLEKSRLLSDRFSAERPKGSFSTLEIQRTEQGDSAMYLCASSLQYNEQFFGPGTRLTVL.

This clonotype was counted only a few times. This chain links TRBV12-3 or TRBV12-4 with TRBJ1-6, with TRBD1 matching over 8 bases. V trimming: 6 bases; J trimming: 10 bases; junction bases outside the gene matches: 5. The CDR3 runs 13 residues. CDR3 sequence: CASRETGESPLHF. CDR3 coding DNA: TGTGCCAGCAGGGAGACAGGGGAATCACCCCTCCACTTT.

The chain recombines TRBV20-1 with TRBJ2-1, with D unclear. This CDR3 has 13 residues. Trimming left V 4 bases short and J 7 bases short, with 14 bases between. Germline V gene sequence: CDR1 DFQATT, CDR2 SNEGSKA (reference sequence). The CDR3 here is CSATQHPRNEQFF. Written as DNA, the CDR3 is TGCAGTGCTACACAGCATCCTAGGAATGAGCAGTTCTTC.

This clonotype was counted at least ten times. This chain connects TRBV7-9 to TRBJ2-3; D might be TRBD1 or TRBD2, each matching 6 bases. The germline gives CDR1 SEHNR, CDR2 FQNEAQ (reference sequence). The V end was cut by 5 bases, the J end by 13 bases, with 22 bases between. The CDR3 length is 14 residues. The CDR3: CASSPPGAIDVEYF. CDR3 sequence (DNA): TGTGCCAGCAGCCCTCCGGGGGCGATTGATGTGGAGTATTTT.

This clonotype was seen only a few times. The chain couples TRBV4-1 to TRBJ1-6; perhaps TRBD1 as D (5 bases). Deletions cut 4 bases from V and 10 bases from J, with 20 bases between. CDR1 and CDR2 from the germline V gene are MGHRA and YSYEKL. The CDR3 is 16 residues long. The CDR3 DNA reads as TGCGCCAGCAGCCCCATTGGCCGGGACCTCGGGTCACCCCTCCACTTT. Amino acids: CASSPIGRDLGSPLHF.

The chain has TRBV20-1 and TRBJ1-3, with TRBD1 as a possible D gene (5 bases). V lost 4 bases, J lost 4 bases, and 17 bases lay in between. Per the germline V gene, CDR1 is DFQATT and CDR2 is SNEGSKA (reference sequence). CDR3 length: 15 residues. In DNA, the CDR3 is TGCAGTGCTAACACCGGGACGCCGAGGGGAAACACCATATATTTT. It is translated as CSANTGTPRGNTIYF.

V and J are TRBV20-1 and TRBJ2-2; D ambiguous. The CDR3 has 13 residues. Trimming took 2 bases from V and 3 from J, leaving 7 bases between them. Germline V gives CDR1 DFQATT, CDR2 SNEGSKA (reference sequence). The CDR3 bases are TGCAGTGCTAGACAGGAGTACACCGGGGAGCTGTTTTTT. Translation gives CSARQEYTGELFF.